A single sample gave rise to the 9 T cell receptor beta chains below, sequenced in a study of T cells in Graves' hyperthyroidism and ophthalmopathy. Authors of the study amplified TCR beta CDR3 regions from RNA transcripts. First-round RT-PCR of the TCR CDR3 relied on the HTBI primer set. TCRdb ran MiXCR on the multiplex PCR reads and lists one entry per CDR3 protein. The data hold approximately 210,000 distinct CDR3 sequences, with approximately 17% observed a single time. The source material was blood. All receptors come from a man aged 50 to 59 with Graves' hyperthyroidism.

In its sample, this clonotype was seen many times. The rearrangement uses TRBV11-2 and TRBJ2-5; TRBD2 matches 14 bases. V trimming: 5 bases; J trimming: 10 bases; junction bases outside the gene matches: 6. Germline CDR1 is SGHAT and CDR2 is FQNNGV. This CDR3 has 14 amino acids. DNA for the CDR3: TGTGCCAGCAGCCCCGGGACTAGCGGGAGCAACCAGTACTTC. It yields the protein CASSPGTSGSNQYF.

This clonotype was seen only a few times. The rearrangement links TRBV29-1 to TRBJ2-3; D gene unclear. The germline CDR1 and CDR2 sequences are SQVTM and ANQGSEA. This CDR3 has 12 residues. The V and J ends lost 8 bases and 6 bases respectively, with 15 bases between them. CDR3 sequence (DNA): TGCAGCACGGGTGGGGTCGGGGATACGCAGTATTTT. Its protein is CSTGGVGDTQYF.

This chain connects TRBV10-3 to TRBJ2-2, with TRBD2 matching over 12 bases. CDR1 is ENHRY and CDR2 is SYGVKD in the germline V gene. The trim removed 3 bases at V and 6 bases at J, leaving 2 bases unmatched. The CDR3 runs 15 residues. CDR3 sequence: CAISELAGGAGELFF. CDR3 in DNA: TGTGCCATCAGTGAACTAGCGGGAGGCGCCGGGGAGCTGTTTTTT.

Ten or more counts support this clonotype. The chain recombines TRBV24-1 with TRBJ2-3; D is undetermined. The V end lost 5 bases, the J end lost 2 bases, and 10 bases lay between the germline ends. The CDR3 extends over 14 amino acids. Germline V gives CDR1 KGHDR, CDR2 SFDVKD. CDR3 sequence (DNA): TGTGCCACCAGTGCACAGCAATTCACAGATACGCAGTATTTT. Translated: CATSAQQFTDTQYF.

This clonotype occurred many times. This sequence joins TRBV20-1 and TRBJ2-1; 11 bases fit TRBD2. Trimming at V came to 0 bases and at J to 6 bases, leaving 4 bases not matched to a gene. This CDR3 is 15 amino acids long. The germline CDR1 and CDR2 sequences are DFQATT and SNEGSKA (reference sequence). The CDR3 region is CSARETSGSANEQFF. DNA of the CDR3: TGCAGTGCTAGAGAAACTAGCGGGAGTGCCAATGAGCAGTTCTTC.

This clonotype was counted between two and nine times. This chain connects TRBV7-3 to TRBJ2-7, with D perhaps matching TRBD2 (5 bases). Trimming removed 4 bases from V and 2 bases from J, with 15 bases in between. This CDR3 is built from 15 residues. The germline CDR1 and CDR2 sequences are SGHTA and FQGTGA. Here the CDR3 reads CASSSPTRVAYEQYF. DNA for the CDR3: TGTGCCAGCAGCTCGCCCACGAGGGTGGCCTACGAGCAGTACTTC.

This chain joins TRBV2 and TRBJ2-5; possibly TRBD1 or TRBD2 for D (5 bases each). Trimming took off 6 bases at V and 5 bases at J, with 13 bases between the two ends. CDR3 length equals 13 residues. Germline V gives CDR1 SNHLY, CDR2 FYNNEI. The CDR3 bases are TGTGCCAGCAGACGGGACCTTAGGGAGACCCAGTACTTC. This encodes CASRRDLRETQYF. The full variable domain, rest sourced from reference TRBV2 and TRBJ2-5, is EPEVTQTPSHQVTQMGQEVILRCVPISNHLYFYWYRQILGQKVEFLVSFYNNEISEKSEIFDDQFSVERPDGSNFTLKIRSTKLEDSAMYFCASRRDLRETQYFGPGTRLLVL.

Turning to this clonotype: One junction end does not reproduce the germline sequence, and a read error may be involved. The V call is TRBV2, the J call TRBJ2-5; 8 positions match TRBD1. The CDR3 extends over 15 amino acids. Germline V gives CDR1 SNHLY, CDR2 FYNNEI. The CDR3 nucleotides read TGTGCCAGTCGACTACAGGGGGTTTTTGGAGAGACCCAGCACTTC. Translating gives CASRLQGVFGETQHF.

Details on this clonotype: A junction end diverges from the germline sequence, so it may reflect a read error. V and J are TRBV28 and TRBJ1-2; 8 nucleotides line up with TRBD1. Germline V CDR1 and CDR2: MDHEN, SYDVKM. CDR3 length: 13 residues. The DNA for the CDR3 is TGTGCCAGCAGTTTAAATTTTGCAGGGGGCTGCACCTTC. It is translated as CASSLNFAGGCTF.